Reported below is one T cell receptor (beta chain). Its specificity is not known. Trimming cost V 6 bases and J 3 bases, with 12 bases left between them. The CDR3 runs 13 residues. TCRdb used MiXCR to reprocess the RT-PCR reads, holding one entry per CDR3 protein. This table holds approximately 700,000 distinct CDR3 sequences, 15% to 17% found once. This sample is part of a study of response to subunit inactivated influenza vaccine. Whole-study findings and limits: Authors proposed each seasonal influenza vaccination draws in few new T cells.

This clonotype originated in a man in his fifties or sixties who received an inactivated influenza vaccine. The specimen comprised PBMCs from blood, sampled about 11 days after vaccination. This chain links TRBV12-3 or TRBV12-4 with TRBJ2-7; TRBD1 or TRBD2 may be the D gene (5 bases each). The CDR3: CASSRGRDYEQYF. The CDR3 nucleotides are TGTGCCAGCAGCCGGGGACGGGACTACGAGCAGTACTTC.